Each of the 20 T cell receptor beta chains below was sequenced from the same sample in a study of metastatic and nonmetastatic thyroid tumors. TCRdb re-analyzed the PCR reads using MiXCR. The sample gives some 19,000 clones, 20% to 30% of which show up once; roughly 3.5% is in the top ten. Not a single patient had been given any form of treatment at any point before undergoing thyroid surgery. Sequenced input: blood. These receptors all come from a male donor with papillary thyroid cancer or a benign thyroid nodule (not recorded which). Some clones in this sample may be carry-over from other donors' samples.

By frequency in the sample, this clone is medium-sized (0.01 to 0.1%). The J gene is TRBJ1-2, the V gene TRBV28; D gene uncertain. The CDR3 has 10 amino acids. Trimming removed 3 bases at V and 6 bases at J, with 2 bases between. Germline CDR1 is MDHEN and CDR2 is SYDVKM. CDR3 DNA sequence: TGTGCCAGCAGTTTTGATGGCTACACCTTC. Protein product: CASSFDGYTF.

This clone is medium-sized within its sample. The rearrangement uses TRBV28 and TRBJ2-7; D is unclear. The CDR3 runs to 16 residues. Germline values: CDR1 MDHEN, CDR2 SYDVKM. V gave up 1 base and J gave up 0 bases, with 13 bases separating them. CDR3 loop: CASSLFGGYSSYEQYF. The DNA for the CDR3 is TGTGCCAGCAGTTTATTTGGCGGATATAGCTCCTACGAGCAGTACTTC.

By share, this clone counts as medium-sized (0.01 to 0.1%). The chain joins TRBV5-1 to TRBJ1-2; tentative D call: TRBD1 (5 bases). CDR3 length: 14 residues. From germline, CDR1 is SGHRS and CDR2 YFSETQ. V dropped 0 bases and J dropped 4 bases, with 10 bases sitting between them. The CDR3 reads CASSLGAGIYGYTF. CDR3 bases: TGCGCCAGCAGCTTGGGGGCAGGGATCTATGGCTACACCTTC.

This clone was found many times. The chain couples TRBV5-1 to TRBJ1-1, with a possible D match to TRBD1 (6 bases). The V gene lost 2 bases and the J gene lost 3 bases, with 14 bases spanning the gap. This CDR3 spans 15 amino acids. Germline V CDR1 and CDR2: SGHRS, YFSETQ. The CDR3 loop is CASSFSAAGDTEAFF. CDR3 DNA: TGCGCCAGCAGCTTCTCGGCAGCAGGGGACACTGAAGCTTTCTTT.

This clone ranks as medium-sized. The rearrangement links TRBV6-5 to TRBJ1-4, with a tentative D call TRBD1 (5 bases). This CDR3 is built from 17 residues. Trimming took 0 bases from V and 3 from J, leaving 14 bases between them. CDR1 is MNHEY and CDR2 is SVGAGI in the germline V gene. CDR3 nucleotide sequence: TGTGCCAGCAGTTACTCGGAAGGGGCGGCTGCTAATGAAAAACTGTTTTTT. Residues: CASSYSEGAAANEKLFF.

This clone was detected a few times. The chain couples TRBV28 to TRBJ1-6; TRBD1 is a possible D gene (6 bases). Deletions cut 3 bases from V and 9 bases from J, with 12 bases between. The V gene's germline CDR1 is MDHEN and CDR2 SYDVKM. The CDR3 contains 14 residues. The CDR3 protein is CASSFARDTSPLHF. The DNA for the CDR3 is TGTGCCAGCAGTTTTGCTCGGGACACTTCACCCCTCCACTTT.

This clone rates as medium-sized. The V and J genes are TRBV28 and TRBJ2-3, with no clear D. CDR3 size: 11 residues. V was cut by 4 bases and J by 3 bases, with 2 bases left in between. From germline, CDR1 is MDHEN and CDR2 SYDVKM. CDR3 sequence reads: CASSWTDTQYF. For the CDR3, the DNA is TGTGCCAGCAGTTGGACAGATACGCAGTATTTT.

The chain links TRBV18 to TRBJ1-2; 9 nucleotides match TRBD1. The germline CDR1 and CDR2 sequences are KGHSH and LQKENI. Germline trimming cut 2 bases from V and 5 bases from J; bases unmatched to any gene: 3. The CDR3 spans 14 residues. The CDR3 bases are TGTGCCAGCTCACCAGAAGACAGGGGGTATGGCTACACCTTC. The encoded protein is CASSPEDRGYGYTF.

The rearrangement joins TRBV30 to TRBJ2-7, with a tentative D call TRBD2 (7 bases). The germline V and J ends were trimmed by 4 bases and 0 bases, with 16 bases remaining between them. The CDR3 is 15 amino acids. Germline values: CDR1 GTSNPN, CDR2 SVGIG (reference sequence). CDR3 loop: CAWTIGGGSSYEQYF. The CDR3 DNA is TGTGCCTGGACGATCGGGGGCGGGAGCTCCTACGAGCAGTACTTC. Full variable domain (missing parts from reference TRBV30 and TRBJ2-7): SQTIHQWPATLVQPVGSPLSLECTVEGTSNPNLYWYRQAAGRGLQLLFYSVGIGQISSEVPQNLSASRPQDRQFILSSKKLLLSDSGFYLCAWTIGGGSSYEQYFGPGTRLTVT.

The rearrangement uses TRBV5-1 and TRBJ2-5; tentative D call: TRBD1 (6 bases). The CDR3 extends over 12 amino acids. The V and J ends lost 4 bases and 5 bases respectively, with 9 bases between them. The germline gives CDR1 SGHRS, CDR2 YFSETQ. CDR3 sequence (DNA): TGCGCCAGCAGCGGGGACACTGAGACCCAGTACTTC. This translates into CASSGDTETQYF.

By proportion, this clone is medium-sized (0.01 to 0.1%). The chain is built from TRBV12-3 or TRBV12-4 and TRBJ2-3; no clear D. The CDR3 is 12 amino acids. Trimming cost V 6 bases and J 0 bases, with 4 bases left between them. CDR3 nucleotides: TGTGCCAGCAGACCCAGCACAGATACGCAGTATTTT. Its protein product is CASRPSTDTQYF.

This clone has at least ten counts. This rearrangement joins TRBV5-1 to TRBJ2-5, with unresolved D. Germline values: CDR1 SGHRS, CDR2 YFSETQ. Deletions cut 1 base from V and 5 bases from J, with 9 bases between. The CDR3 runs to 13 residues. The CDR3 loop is CASSLFSYETQYF. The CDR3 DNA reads TGCGCCAGCAGCTTGTTCAGTTACGAGACCCAGTACTTC.

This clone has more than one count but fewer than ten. DNA for the CDR3: TGTGCCAGCGGGACTAGACAGAATGAGCAGTTCTTC. This encodes CASGTRQNEQFF. The chain recombines TRBV9 with TRBJ2-1; 8 nucleotides agree with TRBD2. The germline CDR1 and CDR2 sequences are SGDLS and YYNGEE. This CDR3 is built from 12 residues. Trimming cost V 7 bases and J 7 bases; bases outside gene matches: 4. Using reference TRBV9 and TRBJ2-1 for the parts outside the CDR3, the full variable domain is DSGVTQTPKHLITATGQRVTLRCSPRSGDLSVYWYQQSLDQGLQFLIQYYNGEERAKGNILERFSAQQFPDLHSELNLSSLELGDSALYFCASGTRQNEQFFGPGTRLTVL.

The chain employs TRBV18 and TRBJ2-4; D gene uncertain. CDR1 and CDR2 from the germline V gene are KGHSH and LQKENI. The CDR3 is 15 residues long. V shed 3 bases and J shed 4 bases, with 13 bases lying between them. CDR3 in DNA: TGTGCCAGCTCACCGCCCCCCGACGGAAAAAACATTCAGTACTTC. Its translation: CASSPPPDGKNIQYF.

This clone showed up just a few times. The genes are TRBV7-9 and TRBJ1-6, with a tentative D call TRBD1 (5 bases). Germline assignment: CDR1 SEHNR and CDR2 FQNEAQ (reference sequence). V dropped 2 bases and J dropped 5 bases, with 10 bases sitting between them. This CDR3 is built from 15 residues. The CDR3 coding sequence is TGTGCCAGCAGCTTAAGAGGGGCGGATAATTCACCCCTCCACTTT. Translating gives CASSLRGADNSPLHF.

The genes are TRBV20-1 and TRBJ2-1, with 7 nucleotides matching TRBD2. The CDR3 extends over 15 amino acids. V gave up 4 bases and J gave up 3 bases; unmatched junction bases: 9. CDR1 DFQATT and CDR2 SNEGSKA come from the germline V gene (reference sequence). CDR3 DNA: TGCAGTGCTAACAAAGCTAGCGGAGGCTACAATGAGCAGTTCTTC. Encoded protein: CSANKASGGYNEQFF.

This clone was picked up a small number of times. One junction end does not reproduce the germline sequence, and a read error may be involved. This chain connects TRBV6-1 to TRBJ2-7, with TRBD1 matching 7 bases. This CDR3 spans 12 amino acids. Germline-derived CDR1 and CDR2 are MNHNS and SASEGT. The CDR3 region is CARDRHSYEQYF. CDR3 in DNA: TGCGCACGGGACAGACATTCCTACGAGCAGTACTTC.

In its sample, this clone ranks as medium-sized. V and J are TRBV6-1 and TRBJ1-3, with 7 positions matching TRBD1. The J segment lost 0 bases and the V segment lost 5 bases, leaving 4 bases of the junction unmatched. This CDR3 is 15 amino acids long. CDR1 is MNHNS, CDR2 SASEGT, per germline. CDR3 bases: TGTGCCAGCAGTTTAACAGGGGCCTCTGGAAACACCATATATTTT. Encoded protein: CASSLTGASGNTIYF.

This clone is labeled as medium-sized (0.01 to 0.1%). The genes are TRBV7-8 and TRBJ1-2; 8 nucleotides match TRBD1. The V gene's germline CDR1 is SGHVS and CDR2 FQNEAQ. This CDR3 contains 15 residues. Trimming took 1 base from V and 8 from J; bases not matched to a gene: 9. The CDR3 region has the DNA TGTGCCAGCAGCTTAGGTGGGCAGGGGGCGGGCGGCTACACCTTC. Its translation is CASSLGGQGAGGYTF.

CDR3 amino acids: CSPEGSNYGYTF. The CDR3 nucleotides are TGCAGCCCAGAGGGCAGCAACTATGGCTACACCTTC. The V call is TRBV20-1, the J call TRBJ1-2; no definite D call. This CDR3 is 12 amino acids long. Germline-derived CDR1 and CDR2 are DFQATT and SNEGSKA (reference sequence).